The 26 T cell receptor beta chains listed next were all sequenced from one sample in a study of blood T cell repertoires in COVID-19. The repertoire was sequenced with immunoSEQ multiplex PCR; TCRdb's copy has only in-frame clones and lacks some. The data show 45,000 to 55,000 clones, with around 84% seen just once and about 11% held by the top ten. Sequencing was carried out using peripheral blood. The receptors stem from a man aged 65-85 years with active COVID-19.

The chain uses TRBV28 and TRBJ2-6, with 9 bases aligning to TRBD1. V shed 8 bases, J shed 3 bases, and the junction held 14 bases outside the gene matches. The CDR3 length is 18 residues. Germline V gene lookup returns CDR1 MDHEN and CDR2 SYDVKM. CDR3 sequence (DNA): TGTGCCAGCTCAGTTTATGGACAGGGGAGGTTTGGGGCCAACGTCCTGACTTTC. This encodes CASSVYGQGRFGANVLTF.

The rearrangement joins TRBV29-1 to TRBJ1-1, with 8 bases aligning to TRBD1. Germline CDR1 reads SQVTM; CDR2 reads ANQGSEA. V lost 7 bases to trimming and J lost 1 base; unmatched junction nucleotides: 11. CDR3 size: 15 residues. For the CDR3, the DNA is TGCAGCGCCGCAGACGCAGGGGGCTGGAACACTGAAGCTTTCTTT. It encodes CSAADAGGWNTEAFF.

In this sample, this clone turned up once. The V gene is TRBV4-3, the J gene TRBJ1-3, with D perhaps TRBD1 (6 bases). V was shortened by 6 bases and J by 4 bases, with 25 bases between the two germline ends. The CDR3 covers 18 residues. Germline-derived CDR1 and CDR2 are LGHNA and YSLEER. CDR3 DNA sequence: TGCGCCAGCAGTTCGAGGGTGACAGGCTCATGGAGAGGAAACACCATATATTTT. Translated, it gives CASSSRVTGSWRGNTIYF.

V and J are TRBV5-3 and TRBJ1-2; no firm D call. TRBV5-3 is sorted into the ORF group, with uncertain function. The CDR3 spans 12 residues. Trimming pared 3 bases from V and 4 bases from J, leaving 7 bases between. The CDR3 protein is CARSSPSYGYTF. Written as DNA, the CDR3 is TGTGCCAGAAGCTCCCCTAGCTATGGCTACACCTTC.

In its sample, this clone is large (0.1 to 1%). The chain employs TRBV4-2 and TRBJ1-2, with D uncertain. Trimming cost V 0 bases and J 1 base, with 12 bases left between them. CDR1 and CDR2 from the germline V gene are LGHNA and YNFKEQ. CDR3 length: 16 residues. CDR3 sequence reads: CASSQDLGDGNYGYTF. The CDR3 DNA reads TGTGCCAGCAGCCAAGATTTAGGAGACGGTAACTATGGCTACACCTTC.

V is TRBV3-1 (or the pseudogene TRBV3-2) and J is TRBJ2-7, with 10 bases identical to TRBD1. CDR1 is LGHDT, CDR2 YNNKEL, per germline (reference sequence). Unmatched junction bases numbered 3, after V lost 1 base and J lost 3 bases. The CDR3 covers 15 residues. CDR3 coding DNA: TGTGCCAGCAGCCAAGCTGGGACAGGGGACTACGAGCAGTACTTC. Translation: CASSQAGTGDYEQYF.

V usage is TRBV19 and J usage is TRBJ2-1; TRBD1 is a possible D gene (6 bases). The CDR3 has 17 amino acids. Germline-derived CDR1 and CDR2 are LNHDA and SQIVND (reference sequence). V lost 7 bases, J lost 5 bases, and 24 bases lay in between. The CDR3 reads CASKGQAWGRKDNEQFF. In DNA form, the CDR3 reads TGTGCCAGTAAAGGCCAGGCGTGGGGGCGAAAAGACAATGAGCAGTTCTTC.

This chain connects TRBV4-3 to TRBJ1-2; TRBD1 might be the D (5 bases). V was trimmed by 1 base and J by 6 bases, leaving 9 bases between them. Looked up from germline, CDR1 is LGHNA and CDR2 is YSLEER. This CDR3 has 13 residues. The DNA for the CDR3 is TGCGCCAGCAGCCAAGTGGGGGGAAATGGCTACACCTTC. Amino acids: CASSQVGGNGYTF.

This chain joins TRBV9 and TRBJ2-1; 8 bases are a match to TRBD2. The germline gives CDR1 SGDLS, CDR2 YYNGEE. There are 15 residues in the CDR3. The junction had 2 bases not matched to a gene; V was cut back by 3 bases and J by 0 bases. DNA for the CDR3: TGTGCCAGCAGCGAGCGGGGGAGCTCCTACAATGAGCAGTTCTTC. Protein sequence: CASSERGSSYNEQFF.

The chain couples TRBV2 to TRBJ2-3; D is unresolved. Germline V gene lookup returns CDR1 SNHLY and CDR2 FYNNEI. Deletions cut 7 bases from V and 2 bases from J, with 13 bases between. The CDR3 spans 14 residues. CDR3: CASNPSSSTDTQYF. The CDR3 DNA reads TGTGCCAGCAACCCGAGCTCTTCCACAGATACGCAGTATTTT.

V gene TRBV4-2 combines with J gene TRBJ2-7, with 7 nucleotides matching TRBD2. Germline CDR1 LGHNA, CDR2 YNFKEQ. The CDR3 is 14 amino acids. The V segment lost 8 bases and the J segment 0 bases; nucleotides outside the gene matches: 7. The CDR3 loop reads CASSPSGDSYEQYF. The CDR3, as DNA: TGTGCCAGCTCTCCCAGCGGGGACTCCTACGAGCAGTACTTC.

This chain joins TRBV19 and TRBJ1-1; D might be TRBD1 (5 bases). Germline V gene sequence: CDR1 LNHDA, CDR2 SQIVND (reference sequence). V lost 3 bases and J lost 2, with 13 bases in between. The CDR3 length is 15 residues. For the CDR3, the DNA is TGTGCCAGTAGTATTCCGGGAGGGGCTAACACTGAAGCTTTCTTT. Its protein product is CASSIPGGANTEAFF.

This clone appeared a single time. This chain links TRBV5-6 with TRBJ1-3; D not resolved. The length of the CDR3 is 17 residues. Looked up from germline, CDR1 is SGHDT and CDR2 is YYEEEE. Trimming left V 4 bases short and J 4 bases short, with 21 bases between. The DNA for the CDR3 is TGTGCCAGCAGCCGCAAACCCTCAGACTTGTCCGGAAACACCATATATTTT. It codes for CASSRKPSDLSGNTIYF.

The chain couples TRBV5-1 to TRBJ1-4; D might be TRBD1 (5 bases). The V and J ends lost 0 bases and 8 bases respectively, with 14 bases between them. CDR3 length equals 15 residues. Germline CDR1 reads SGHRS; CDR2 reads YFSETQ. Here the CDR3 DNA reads TGCGCCAGCAGCTTGGCCCAGGGTCCAGGGGAAAAACTGTTTTTT. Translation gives CASSLAQGPGEKLFF.

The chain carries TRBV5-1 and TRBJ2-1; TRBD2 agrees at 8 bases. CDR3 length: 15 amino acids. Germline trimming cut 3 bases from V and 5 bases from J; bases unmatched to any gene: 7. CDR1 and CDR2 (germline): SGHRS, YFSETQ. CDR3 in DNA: TGCGCCAGCAGCTCTTCTGGGACTAGTGACAATGAGCAGTTCTTC. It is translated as CASSSSGTSDNEQFF.

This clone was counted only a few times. The CDR3 loop reads CASSADSNQPQHF. CDR3 DNA sequence: TGTGCCAGCAGTGCAGATAGCAATCAGCCCCAGCATTTT. The J gene is TRBJ1-5, the V gene TRBV6-4; D remains ambiguous. The V gene lost 4 bases and the J gene lost 0 bases, with 4 bases spanning the gap. This CDR3 is built from 13 residues. The germline gives CDR1 MRHNA, CDR2 SNTAGT.

The CDR3 region is CASSVETAGNTIYF. The CDR3, as DNA: TGTGCCAGCAGCGTAGAAACAGCTGGAAACACCATATATTTT. This sequence joins TRBV9 and TRBJ1-3; no reliable D call. V was shortened by 0 bases and J by 2 bases, with 6 bases between the two germline ends. Germline lookup yields CDR1 SGDLS and CDR2 YYNGEE. This CDR3 has 14 amino acids. Drawing the rest from reference TRBV9 and TRBJ1-3, the complete variable domain is DSGVTQTPKHLITATGQRVTLRCSPRSGDLSVYWYQQSLDQGLQFLIQYYNGEERAKGNILERFSAQQFPDLHSELNLSSLELGDSALYFCASSVETAGNTIYFGEGSWLTVV.

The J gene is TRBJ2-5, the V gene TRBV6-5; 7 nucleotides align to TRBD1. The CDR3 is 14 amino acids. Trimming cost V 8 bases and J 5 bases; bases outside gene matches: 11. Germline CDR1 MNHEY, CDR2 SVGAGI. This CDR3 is CASPVGGREETQYF. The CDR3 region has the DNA TGTGCCAGCCCAGTAGGGGGCCGCGAGGAGACCCAGTACTTC.

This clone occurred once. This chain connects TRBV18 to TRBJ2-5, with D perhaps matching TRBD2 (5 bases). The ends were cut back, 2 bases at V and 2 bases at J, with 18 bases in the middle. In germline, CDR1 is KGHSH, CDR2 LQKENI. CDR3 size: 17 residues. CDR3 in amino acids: CASSPKSPTGGQETQYF. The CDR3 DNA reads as TGTGCCAGCTCACCAAAGAGCCCGACCGGCGGGCAAGAGACCCAGTACTTC.

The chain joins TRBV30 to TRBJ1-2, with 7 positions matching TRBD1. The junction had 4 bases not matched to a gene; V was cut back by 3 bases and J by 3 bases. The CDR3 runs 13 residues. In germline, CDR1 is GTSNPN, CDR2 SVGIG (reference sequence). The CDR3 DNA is TGTGCCTGGAGCCTACAGGGGCACTATGGCTACACCTTC. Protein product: CAWSLQGHYGYTF.

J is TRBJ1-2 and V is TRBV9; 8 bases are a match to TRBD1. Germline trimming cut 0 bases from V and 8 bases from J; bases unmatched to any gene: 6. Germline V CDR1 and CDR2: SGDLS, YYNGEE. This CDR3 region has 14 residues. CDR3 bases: TGTGCCAGCAGCGTAGTGACAGGGGTTGACGGCTACACCTTC. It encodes CASSVVTGVDGYTF.

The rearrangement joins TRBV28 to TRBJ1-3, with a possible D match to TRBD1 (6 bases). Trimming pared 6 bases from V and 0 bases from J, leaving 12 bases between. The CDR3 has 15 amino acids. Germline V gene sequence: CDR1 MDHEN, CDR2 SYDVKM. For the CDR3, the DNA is TGTGCCAGCAGGACACAGGGCTCCTCTGGAAACACCATATATTTT. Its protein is CASRTQGSSGNTIYF.

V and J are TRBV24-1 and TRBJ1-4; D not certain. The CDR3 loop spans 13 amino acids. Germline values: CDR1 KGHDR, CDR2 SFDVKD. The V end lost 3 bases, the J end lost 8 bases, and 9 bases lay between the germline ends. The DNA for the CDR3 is TGTGCCACCAGTGATCCAGTCAAGGAAAAACTGTTTTTT. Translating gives CATSDPVKEKLFF.

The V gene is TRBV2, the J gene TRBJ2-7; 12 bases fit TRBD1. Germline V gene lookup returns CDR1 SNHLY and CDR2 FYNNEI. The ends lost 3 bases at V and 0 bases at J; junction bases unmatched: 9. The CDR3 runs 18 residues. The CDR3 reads CASSDPKGQGASSYEQYF. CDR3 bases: TGTGCCAGCAGTGACCCCAAGGGACAGGGGGCCAGCTCCTACGAGCAGTACTTC.

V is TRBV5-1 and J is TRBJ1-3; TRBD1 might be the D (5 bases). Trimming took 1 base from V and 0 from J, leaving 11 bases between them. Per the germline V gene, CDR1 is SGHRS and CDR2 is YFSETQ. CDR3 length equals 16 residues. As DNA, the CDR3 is TGCGCCAGCAGCTTGAAGGACACACGCTCTGGAAACACCATATATTTT. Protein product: CASSLKDTRSGNTIYF.

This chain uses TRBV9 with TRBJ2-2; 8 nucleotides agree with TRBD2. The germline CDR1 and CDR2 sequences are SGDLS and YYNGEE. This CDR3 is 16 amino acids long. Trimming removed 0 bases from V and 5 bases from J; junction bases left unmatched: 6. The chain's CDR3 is CASSVGSGGGTGELFF. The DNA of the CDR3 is TGTGCCAGCAGCGTAGGAAGCGGGGGAGGTACCGGGGAGCTGTTTTTT.